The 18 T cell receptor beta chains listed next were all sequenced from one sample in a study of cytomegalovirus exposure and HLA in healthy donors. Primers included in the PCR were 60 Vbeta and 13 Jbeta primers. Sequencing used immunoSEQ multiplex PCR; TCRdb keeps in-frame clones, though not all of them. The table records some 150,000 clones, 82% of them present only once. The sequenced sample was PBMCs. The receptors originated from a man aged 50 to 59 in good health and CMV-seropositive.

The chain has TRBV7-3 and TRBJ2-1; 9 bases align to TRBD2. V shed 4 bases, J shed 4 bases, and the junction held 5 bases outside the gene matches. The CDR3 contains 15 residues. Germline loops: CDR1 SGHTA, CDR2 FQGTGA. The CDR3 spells CASSSLAGEYNEQFF. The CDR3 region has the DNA TGTGCCAGCAGCTCCTTAGCGGGAGAGTACAATGAGCAGTTCTTC. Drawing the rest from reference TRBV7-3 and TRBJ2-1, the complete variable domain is GAGVSQTPSNKVTEKGKYVELRCDPISGHTALYWYRQSLGQGPEFLIYFQGTGAADDSGLPNDRFFAVRPEGSVSTLKIQRTERGDSAVYLCASSSLAGEYNEQFFGPGTRLTVL.

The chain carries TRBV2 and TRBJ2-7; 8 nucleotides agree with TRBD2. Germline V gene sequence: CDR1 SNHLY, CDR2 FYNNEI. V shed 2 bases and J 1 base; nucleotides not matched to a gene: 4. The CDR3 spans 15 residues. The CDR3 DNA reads TGTGCCAGCAGTGAAAGTAGCGGGGCTTCCTACGAGCAGTACTTC. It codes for CASSESSGASYEQYF.

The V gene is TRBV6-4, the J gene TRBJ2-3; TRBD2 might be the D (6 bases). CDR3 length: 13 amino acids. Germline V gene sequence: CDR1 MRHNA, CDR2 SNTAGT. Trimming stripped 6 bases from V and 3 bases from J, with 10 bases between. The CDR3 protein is CASSLSGTDTQYF. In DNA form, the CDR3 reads TGTGCCAGCAGCCTAAGCGGGACAGATACGCAGTATTTT.

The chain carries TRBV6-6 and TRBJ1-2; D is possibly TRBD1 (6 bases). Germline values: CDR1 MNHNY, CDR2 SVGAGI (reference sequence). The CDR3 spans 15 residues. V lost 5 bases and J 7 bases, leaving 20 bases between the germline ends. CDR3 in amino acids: CASSTPLAGEGGYTF. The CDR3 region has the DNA TGTGCCAGCAGTACCCCGTTGGCAGGGGAGGGTGGCTACACCTTC.

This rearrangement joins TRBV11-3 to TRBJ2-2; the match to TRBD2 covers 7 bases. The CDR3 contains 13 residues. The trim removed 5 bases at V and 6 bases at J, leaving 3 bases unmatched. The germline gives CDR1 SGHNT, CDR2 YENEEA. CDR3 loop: CASSRTRAGELFF. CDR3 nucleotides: TGTGCCAGCAGCAGGACTAGGGCCGGGGAGCTGTTTTTT.

The CDR3 spells CASSSSSYNEQFF. Written as DNA, the CDR3 is TGTGCCAGCAGCTCGAGCTCCTACAATGAGCAGTTCTTC. This chain links TRBV7-2 with TRBJ2-1; no clear D. CDR1 is SGHTA, CDR2 FQGNSA, per germline. CDR3 length: 13 residues. The V end lost 4 bases, the J end lost 0 bases, and 4 bases lay between the germline ends.

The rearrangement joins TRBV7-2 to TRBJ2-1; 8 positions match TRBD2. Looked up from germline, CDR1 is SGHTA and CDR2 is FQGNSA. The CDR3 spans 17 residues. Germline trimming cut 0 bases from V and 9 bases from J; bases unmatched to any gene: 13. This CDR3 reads CASSLATGTSGYFEQFF. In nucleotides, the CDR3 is TGTGCCAGCAGCTTAGCCACCGGGACTAGTGGTTATTTTGAGCAGTTCTTC.

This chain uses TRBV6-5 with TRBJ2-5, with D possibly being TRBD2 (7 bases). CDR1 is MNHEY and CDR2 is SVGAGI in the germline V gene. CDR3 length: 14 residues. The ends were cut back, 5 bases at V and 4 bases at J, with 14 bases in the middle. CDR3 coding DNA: TGTGCCAGCAGTCGTGGGGGGGGCCGAGAGACCCAGTACTTC. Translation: CASSRGGGRETQYF.

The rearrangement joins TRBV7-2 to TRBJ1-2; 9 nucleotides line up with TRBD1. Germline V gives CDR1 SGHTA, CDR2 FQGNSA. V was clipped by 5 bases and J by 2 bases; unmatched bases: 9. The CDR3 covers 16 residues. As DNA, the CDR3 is TGTGCCAGCAGCGAGGGGACAGGGAACCTAAACTATGGCTACACCTTC. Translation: CASSEGTGNLNYGYTF. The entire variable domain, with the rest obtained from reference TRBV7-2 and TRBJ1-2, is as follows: GAGVSQSPSNKVTEKGKDVELRCDPISGHTALYWYRQSLGQGLEFLIYFQGNSAPDKSGLPSDRFSAERTGGSVSTLTIQRTQQEDSAVYLCASSEGTGNLNYGYTFGSGTRLTVV.

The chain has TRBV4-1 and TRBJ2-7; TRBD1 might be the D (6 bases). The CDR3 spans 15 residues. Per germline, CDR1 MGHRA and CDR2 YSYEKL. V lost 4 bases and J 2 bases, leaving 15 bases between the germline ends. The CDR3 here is CASSREDRQTYEQYF. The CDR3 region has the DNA TGCGCCAGCAGCCGAGAAGACAGGCAAACCTACGAGCAGTACTTC.

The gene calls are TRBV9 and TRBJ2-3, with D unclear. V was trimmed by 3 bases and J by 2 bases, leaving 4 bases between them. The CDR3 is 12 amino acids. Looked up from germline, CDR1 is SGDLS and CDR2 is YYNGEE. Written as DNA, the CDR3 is TGTGCCAGCAGCGCCCTCACAGATACGCAGTATTTT. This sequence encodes CASSALTDTQYF. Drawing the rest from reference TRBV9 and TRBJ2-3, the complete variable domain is DSGVTQTPKHLITATGQRVTLRCSPRSGDLSVYWYQQSLDQGLQFLIQYYNGEERAKGNILERFSAQQFPDLHSELNLSSLELGDSALYFCASSALTDTQYFGPGTRLTVL.

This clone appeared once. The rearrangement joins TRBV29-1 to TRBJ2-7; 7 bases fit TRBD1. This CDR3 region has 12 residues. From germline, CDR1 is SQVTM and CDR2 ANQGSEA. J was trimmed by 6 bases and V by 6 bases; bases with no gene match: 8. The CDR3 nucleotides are TGCAGCGTCCGACGAACAGGGGTCGAGCAGTACTTC. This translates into CSVRRTGVEQYF.

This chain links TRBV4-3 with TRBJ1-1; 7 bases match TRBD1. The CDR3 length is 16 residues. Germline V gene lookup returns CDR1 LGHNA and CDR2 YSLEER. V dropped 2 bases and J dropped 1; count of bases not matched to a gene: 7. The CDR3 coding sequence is TGCGCCAGCAGCCAAAGTATCTACAGGGGGAACACTGAAGCTTTCTTT. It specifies CASSQSIYRGNTEAFF.

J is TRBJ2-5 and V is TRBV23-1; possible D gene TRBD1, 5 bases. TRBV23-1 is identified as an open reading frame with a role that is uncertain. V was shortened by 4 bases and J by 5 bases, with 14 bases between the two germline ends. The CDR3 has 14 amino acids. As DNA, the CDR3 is TGCGCCAGCAGTCGCCAGACAGCCGGGGAGACCCAGTACTTC. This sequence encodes CASSRQTAGETQYF.

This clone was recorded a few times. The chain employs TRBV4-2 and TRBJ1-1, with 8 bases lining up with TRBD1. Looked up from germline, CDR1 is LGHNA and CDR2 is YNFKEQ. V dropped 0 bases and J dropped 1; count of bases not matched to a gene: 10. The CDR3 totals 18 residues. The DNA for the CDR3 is TGTGCCAGCAGCCAAGATCTTATGCAGGGGGCTGGGAACACTGAAGCTTTCTTT. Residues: CASSQDLMQGAGNTEAFF.

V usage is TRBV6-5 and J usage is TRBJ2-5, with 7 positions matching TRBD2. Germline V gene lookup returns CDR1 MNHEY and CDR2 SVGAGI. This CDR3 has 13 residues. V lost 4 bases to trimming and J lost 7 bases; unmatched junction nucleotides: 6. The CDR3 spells CASSSEPGGTQYF. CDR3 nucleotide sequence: TGTGCCAGCAGTTCAGAGCCGGGGGGGACCCAGTACTTC.

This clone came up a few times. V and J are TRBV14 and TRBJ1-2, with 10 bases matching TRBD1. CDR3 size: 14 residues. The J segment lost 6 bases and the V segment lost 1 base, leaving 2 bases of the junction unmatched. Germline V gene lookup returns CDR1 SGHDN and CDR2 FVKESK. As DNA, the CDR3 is TGTGCCAGCAGCCAAGTCGGGACAGGGGATGGCTACACCTTC. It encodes CASSQVGTGDGYTF.

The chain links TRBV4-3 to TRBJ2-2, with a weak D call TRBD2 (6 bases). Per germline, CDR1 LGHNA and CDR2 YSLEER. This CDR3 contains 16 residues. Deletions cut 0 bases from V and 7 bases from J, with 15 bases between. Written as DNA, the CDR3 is TGCGCCAGCAGCCAAGATCGCCAGGGAGGAGGCGGGGAGCTGTTTTTT. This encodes CASSQDRQGGGGELFF.